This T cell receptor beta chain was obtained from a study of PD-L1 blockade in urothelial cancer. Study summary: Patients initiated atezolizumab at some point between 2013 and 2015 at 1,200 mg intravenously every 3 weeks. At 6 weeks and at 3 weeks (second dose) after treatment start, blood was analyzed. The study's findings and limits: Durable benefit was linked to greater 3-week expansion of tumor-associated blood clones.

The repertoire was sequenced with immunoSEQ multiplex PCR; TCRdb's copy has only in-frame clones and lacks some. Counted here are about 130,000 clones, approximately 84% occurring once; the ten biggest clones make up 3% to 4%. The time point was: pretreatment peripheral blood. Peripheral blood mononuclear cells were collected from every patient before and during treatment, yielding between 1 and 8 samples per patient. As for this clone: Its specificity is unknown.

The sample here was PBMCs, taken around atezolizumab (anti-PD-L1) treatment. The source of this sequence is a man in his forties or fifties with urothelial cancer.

The CDR3 region has the DNA TGTGCCAGCAGCTCCCGAATCCTTGCGGGAGGTTACAATGAGCAGTTCTTC. Its translation is CASSSRILAGGYNEQFF. This chain joins TRBV11-3 and TRBJ2-1; TRBD2 aligns across 8 bases. Germline V gives CDR1 SGHNT, CDR2 YENEEA. The CDR3 spans 17 residues. Germline trimming cut 4 bases from V and 4 bases from J; bases unmatched to any gene: 12.